This T cell receptor beta chain was documented in a study of blood T cell repertoires in COVID-19. The repertoire was sequenced with immunoSEQ multiplex PCR; TCRdb's copy has only in-frame clones and lacks some. Of 260,000 or so clones in the sample, 85% were seen once. Input material: PBMCs or T cells enriched from blood (not recorded which). The TCR originated in a woman aged 45-59 years who had recovered from COVID-19.

In DNA, the CDR3 is TGTGCCAGCAGCCAATTGAGCAGGGGGCCTCTGAACTATGGCTACACCTTC. Its protein product is CASSQLSRGPLNYGYTF. The chain carries TRBV3-1 (or the pseudogene TRBV3-2) and TRBJ1-2; 8 bases line up with TRBD1. Per the germline V gene, CDR1 is LGHDT and CDR2 is YNNKEL (reference sequence). The CDR3 loop spans 17 amino acids. With V trimmed by 2 bases and J by 2 bases, 10 bases remained unmatched.